One sample yielded the 25 T cell receptor beta chains listed below, sequenced in a study of B cell selection in AIRE deficiency. Regulatory T cells were sorted as CD4+CD25hiCD127low/negative. Produced via immunoSEQ multiplex PCR; TCRdb's table is partial and in-frame only. Of about 15,000 clones detected, just over 90% appear once; the ten largest clones hold roughly 1%. The sample taken for sequencing was Tregs sorted from PBMCs. Receptors were obtained from a human donor with AIRE deficiency.

This chain joins TRBV10-3 and TRBJ2-1; 10 positions match TRBD2. Unmatched junction bases numbered 7, after V lost 4 bases and J lost 4 bases. The CDR3 totals 16 residues. Germline CDR1 and CDR2: ENHRY and SYGVKD. Here the CDR3 DNA reads TGTGCCATCAGTGCCGCACTAGCGGGATCGTACAATGAGCAGTTCTTC. Amino acids: CAISAALAGSYNEQFF.

The chain links TRBV6-1 to TRBJ1-2; no clear D. The V gene's germline CDR1 is MNHNS and CDR2 SASEGT. Between the trimmed V and J ends, which lost 2 bases and 2 bases, there was a span of 12 bases. This CDR3 has 15 residues. In DNA form, the CDR3 reads TGTGCCAGCAGTGAACCTAGGGCGGGGAACTATGGCTACACCTTC. It translates to CASSEPRAGNYGYTF.

The chain combines TRBV5-1 with TRBJ1-2; D remains unclear. V was shortened by 4 bases and J by 2 bases, with 9 bases between the two germline ends. The CDR3 covers 13 residues. Germline loops: CDR1 SGHRS, CDR2 YFSETQ. The CDR3 reads CASSQTRNYGYTF. In DNA, the CDR3 is TGCGCCAGCAGCCAGACGCGAAACTATGGCTACACCTTC.

The CDR3 region has the DNA TGTGCCAGCAGCCAAGCGGAGGGTATTCTCGAGCAGTACTTC. Residues: CASSQAEGILEQYF. This chain connects TRBV4-2 to TRBJ2-7; a possible D gene is TRBD2 (6 bases). Germline loops: CDR1 LGHNA, CDR2 YNFKEQ. This CDR3 is 14 amino acids long. The V end lost 1 base, the J end lost 6 bases, and 13 bases lay between the germline ends.

The genes are TRBV9 and TRBJ2-1; 7 nucleotides line up with TRBD2. After removal of 0 bases from V and 7 bases from J, the junction contained 7 bases not matched to a gene. Looked up from germline, CDR1 is SGDLS and CDR2 is YYNGEE. The CDR3 is 15 amino acids. CDR3 DNA sequence: TGTGCCAGCAGCGTAGAAGGGGCGGGAGTTAATGAGCAGTTCTTC. Protein product: CASSVEGAGVNEQFF.

The chain has TRBV7-9 and TRBJ2-7; 7 bases match TRBD2. Germline V lookup: CDR1 SEHNR, CDR2 FQNEAQ (reference sequence). The CDR3 has 13 residues. The V segment lost 0 bases and the J segment 4 bases; nucleotides outside the gene matches: 0. CDR3 amino acids: CASSLAGGYEQYF. In nucleotides, the CDR3 is TGTGCCAGCAGCTTAGCGGGAGGGTACGAGCAGTACTTC. Full variable domain (remainder filled in from reference TRBV7-9 and TRBJ2-7): DTGVSQNPRHKITKRGQNVTFRCDPISEHNRLYWYRQTLGQGPEFLTYFQNEAQLEKSRLLSDRFSAERPKGSFSTLEIQRTEQGDSAMYLCASSLAGGYEQYFGPGTRLTVT.

This chain connects TRBV9 to TRBJ1-3, with D unresolved. V was pared by 2 bases and J by 0 bases, with 6 bases between. The V gene's germline CDR1 is SGDLS and CDR2 YYNGEE. The CDR3 is 14 residues long. DNA of the CDR3: TGTGCCAGCAGCGTGGGGAACTCTGGAAACACCATATATTTT. It codes for CASSVGNSGNTIYF.

In nucleotides, the CDR3 is TGTGCCAGCATCCCGAGTTTGGCTGGAAACACCATATATTTT. It yields the protein CASIPSLAGNTIYF. The V and J genes are TRBV28 and TRBJ1-3; D remains ambiguous. The CDR3 covers 14 residues. CDR1 is MDHEN and CDR2 is SYDVKM in the germline V gene. Trimming left V 7 bases short and J 2 bases short, with 12 bases between.

This chain links TRBV5-5 with TRBJ1-4, with a possible D match to TRBD1 (6 bases). The CDR3 runs to 15 residues. V lost 5 bases, J lost 6 bases, and 17 bases lay in between. Germline V gives CDR1 SGHKS, CDR2 YYEKEE (reference sequence). The CDR3 coding sequence is TGTGCCAGCAGTTCTCAGGGGCCGTTCTATGAAAAACTGTTTTTT. Its translation: CASSSQGPFYEKLFF. The full variable domain, its missing parts supplied by reference TRBV5-5 and TRBJ1-4, is DAGVTQSPTHLIKTRGQQVTLRCSPISGHKSVSWYQQVLGQGPQFIFQYYEKEERGRGNFPDRFSARQFPNYSSELNVNALLLGDSALYLCASSSQGPFYEKLFFGSGTQLSVL.

This clone occurred once. The V gene is TRBV29-1, the J gene TRBJ1-2; D is unclear. The CDR3 runs 15 residues. V lost 6 bases and J 3 bases, leaving 20 bases between the germline ends. Germline V lookup: CDR1 SQVTM, CDR2 ANQGSEA. CDR3 in DNA: TGCAGCGTGGAAAGGGAGGGAGGCCCAGACTATGGCTACACCTTC. It codes for CSVEREGGPDYGYTF.

The chain combines TRBV19 with TRBJ2-2; D perhaps matches TRBD2 (6 bases). Germline V gene sequence: CDR1 LNHDA, CDR2 SQIVND (reference sequence). The CDR3 is made up of 11 amino acids. CDR3 sequence (DNA): TGTGCGTCGGGGGTCACCGGGGAGCTGTTTTTT. Translating it yields CASGVTGELFF.

The chain links TRBV5-6 to TRBJ2-7, with 8 bases identical to TRBD1. In germline, CDR1 is SGHDT, CDR2 YYEEEE. The CDR3 length is 14 residues. Unmatched junction bases numbered 7, after V lost 4 bases and J lost 4 bases. The CDR3 region has the DNA TGTGCCAGCAGCCCAGGGACAGGTCTTTACGAGCAGTACTTC. The encoded protein is CASSPGTGLYEQYF.

The chain couples TRBV19 to TRBJ1-2, with D maybe TRBD1 (6 bases). Trimming removed 3 bases from V and 1 base from J, with 12 bases in between. This CDR3 comprises 15 residues. CDR1 and CDR2 (germline): LNHDA, SQIVND (reference sequence). CDR3 nucleotide sequence: TGTGCCAGTAGTATTCGAGGGGGACATAACTATGGCTACACCTTC. Amino acid sequence: CASSIRGGHNYGYTF.

The V call is TRBV11-3, the J call TRBJ2-3; the D gene is possibly TRBD1 (6 bases). V was pared by 1 base and J by 0 bases, with 11 bases between. Germline CDR1 and CDR2: SGHNT and YENEEA. CDR3 length: 16 residues. The CDR3 sequence is CASSLGSGHSTDTQYF. CDR3 nucleotides: TGTGCCAGCAGCTTAGGATCGGGACATAGCACAGATACGCAGTATTTT.

This clone was seen just once. J is TRBJ1-2 and V is TRBV4-2, with TRBD1 matching 10 bases. Germline-derived CDR1 and CDR2 are LGHNA and YNFKEQ. The CDR3 extends over 17 amino acids. V lost 4 bases and J lost 2; bases outside the gene matches: 10. The CDR3 sequence: CASSPRDRGLGNYGYTF. The CDR3 region has the DNA TGTGCCAGCAGCCCCCGGGACAGGGGCCTTGGGAACTATGGCTACACCTTC.

This chain uses TRBV10-3 with TRBJ2-2; no firm D call. This CDR3 is built from 17 residues. CDR1 and CDR2 from the germline V gene are ENHRY and SYGVKD. V gave up 4 bases and J gave up 4 bases, with 19 bases separating them. CDR3 nucleotide sequence: TGTGCCATCAGTGGGATAGGGCCCCAGTTAGGCACCGGGGAGCTGTTTTTT. Protein: CAISGIGPQLGTGELFF.

This chain uses TRBV5-1 with TRBJ2-5; D may match TRBD1 or TRBD2 (5 bases each). The V gene lost 0 bases and the J gene lost 1 base, with 10 bases spanning the gap. Germline loops: CDR1 SGHRS, CDR2 YFSETQ. The CDR3 sequence is 15 residues long. The DNA for the CDR3 is TGCGCCAGCAGCTTGGGGTTGGGGGTCCAAGAGACCCAGTACTTC. This sequence encodes CASSLGLGVQETQYF.

The V gene is TRBV5-1, the J gene TRBJ1-6, with 8 bases identical to TRBD1. Germline V lookup: CDR1 SGHRS, CDR2 YFSETQ. CDR3 size: 15 residues. J gave up 9 bases and V 4 bases, and 9 bases lay outside the gene matches. The CDR3 region is CASSPTGESSSPLHF. CDR3 nucleotides: TGCGCCAGCAGCCCGACAGGGGAGAGTAGTTCACCCCTCCACTTT.

The table lists this clone with a count of one. The chain links TRBV29-1 to TRBJ1-2; a weak D match, TRBD1 (5 bases). Per the germline V gene, CDR1 is SQVTM and CDR2 is ANQGSEA. The CDR3 totals 13 residues. V lost 4 bases and J lost 4, with 13 bases in between. This CDR3 reads CSVARGRGYGYTF. The CDR3 DNA reads as TGCAGCGTTGCTAGGGGTAGAGGCTATGGCTACACCTTC.

This rearrangement joins TRBV19 to TRBJ2-2; 8 nucleotides match TRBD2. CDR1 is LNHDA and CDR2 is SQIVND in the germline V gene (reference sequence). V trimming: 9 bases; J trimming: 5 bases; junction bases outside the gene matches: 11. The CDR3 loop spans 15 amino acids. CDR3 amino acids: CASSHSGSRTGELFF. The CDR3 region has the DNA TGTGCCAGCTCACACAGCGGGAGTAGGACCGGGGAGCTGTTTTTT.

The V call is TRBV7-3, the J call TRBJ2-7, with D perhaps matching TRBD1 (5 bases). Per germline, CDR1 SGHTA and CDR2 FQGTGA. The CDR3 has 15 amino acids. Between the trimmed V and J ends, which lost 3 bases and 1 base, there was a span of 13 bases. CDR3 in amino acids: CASSLSADTSYEQYF. The CDR3 DNA follows: TGTGCCAGCAGCTTGTCTGCGGACACTTCCTACGAGCAGTACTTC.

V usage is TRBV4-1 and J usage is TRBJ1-2; 7 nucleotides line up with TRBD1. The germline V gene encodes CDR1 MGHRA and CDR2 YSYEKL. The CDR3 consists of 15 residues. The J segment lost 4 bases and the V segment lost 1 base, leaving 6 bases of the junction unmatched. Here the CDR3 DNA reads TGCGCCAGCAGCCAAGTTGGCAGGGGGACCTATGGCTACACCTTC. It encodes CASSQVGRGTYGYTF.

The chain couples TRBV10-3 to TRBJ1-6; maybe TRBD1 (5 bases). The germline V and J ends were trimmed by 0 bases and 5 bases, with 5 bases remaining between them. The CDR3 is 14 residues long. Germline CDR1 is ENHRY and CDR2 is SYGVKD. The CDR3 coding sequence is TGTGCCATCAGTGAGTCGGGACATAATTCACCCCTCCACTTT. Protein product: CAISESGHNSPLHF.

The V gene is TRBV14, the J gene TRBJ1-1; TRBD1 aligns across 7 bases. The V gene end was trimmed by 1 base and the J gene end by 4 bases; junction bases not matched to a gene: 9. The CDR3 consists of 16 residues. Germline lookup yields CDR1 SGHDN and CDR2 FVKESK. The CDR3 DNA reads TGTGCCAGCAGCCAAGGTACTCCAGGGGGTTTCACTGAAGCTTTCTTT. Translation: CASSQGTPGGFTEAFF.

Only one count was recorded for this clone. V and J are TRBV7-2 and TRBJ1-6, with D hard to call. The CDR3 has 12 amino acids. The germline V gene encodes CDR1 SGHTA and CDR2 FQGNSA. Deletions cut 4 bases from V and 10 bases from J, with 8 bases between. The CDR3 DNA sequence: TGTGCCAGCAGCTACCGGTGGTCACCCCTCCACTTT. It codes for CASSYRWSPLHF.